Included here is one T cell receptor (beta chain) sequence, with context. The source of the sample is a study of blood T cell repertoires in COVID-19. Study as a whole: COVID-19 samples collected from the United States, Italy and Spain covered acute and convalescent phases. PBMCs, B-cell-depleted T cells, or T cells were the source of the cDNA or gDNA that made up the material.

Authors' methods: Reference gene primer amplification gave nucleated cell count estimates. The repertoire was sequenced with immunoSEQ multiplex PCR; TCRdb's copy has only in-frame clones and lacks some. Clone size and the V and J calls come from that table; the DNA yielded D and trimming. The table lists roughly 63,000 clones, over 70% of them singletons. Sequencing was performed on peripheral blood. This sequence was found in a human donor in a cohort sampled during active COVID-19.

In nucleotides, the CDR3 is TGTGCCATCAGTGAGTCGGCAGGGCCCCTGCGGGGCTACACCTTC. Translation: CAISESAGPLRGYTF. The genes are TRBV10-3 and TRBJ1-2; TRBD1 is a possible D gene (5 bases). The CDR3 extends over 15 amino acids. The germline V gene has CDR1 ENHRY and CDR2 SYGVKD. The V and J ends lost 0 bases and 8 bases respectively, with 16 bases between them.